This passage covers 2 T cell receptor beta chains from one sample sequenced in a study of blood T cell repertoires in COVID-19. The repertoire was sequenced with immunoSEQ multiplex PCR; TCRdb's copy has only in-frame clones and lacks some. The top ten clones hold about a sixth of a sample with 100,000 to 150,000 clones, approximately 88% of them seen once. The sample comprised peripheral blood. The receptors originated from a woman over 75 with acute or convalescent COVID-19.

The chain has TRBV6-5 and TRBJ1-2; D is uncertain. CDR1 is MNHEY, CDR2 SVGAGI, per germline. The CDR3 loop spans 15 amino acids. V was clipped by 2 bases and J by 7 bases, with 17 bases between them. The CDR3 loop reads CASSYEASFISGYTF. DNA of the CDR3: TGTGCCAGCAGTTACGAGGCCAGTTTCATCTCTGGCTACACCTTC.

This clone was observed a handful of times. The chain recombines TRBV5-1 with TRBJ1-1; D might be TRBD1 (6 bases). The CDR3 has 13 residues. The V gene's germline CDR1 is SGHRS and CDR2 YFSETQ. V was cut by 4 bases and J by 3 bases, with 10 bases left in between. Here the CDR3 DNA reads TGCGCCAGCAGCCTCACAGGGTACACTGAAGCTTTCTTT. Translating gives CASSLTGYTEAFF.